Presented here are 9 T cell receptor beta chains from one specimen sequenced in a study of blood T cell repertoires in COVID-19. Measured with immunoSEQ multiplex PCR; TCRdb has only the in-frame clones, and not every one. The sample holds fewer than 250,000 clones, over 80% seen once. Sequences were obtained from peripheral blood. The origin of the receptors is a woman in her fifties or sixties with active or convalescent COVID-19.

The CDR3 region is CASSEAPSGGSSYEQYV. In DNA form, the CDR3 reads TGTGCCAGCAGTGAGGCCCCGAGCGGGGGAAGCTCCTACGAGCAGTACGTC. The V and J genes are TRBV6-1 and TRBJ2-7, with TRBD2 identical over 8 bases. CDR1 is MNHNS and CDR2 is SASEGT in the germline V gene. The CDR3 is made up of 17 amino acids. The ends lost 3 bases at V and 0 bases at J; junction bases unmatched: 10.

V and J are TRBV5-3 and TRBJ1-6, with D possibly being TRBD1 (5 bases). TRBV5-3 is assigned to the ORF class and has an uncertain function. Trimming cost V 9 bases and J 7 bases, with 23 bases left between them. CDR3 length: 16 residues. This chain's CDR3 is CAIILAPRDQNSPLHF. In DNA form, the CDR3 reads TGTGCCATTATCCTAGCGCCCAGGGACCAGAATTCACCCCTCCACTTT.

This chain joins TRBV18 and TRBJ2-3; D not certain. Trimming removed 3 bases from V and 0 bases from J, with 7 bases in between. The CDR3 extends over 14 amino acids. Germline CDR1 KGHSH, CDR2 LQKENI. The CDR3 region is CASSPASSTDTQYF. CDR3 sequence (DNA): TGTGCCAGCTCACCTGCGAGTAGCACAGATACGCAGTATTTT.

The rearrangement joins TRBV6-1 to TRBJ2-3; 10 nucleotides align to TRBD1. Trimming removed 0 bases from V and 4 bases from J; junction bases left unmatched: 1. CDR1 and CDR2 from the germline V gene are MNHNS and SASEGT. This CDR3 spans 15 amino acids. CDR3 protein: CASSEAGQGSDTQYF. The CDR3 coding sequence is TGTGCCAGCAGTGAAGCGGGACAGGGGTCAGATACGCAGTATTTT.

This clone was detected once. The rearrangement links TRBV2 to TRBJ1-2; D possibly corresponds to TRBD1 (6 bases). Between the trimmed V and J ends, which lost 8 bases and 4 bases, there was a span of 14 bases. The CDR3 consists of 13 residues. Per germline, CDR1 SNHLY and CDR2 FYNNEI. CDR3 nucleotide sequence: TGTGCCAGCCACAACGGGGGGCCCTATGGCTACACCTTC. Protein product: CASHNGGPYGYTF.

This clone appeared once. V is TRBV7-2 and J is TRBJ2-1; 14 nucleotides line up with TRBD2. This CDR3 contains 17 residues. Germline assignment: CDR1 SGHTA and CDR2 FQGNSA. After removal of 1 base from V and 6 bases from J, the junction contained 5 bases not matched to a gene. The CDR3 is CASSLVAGTSGGNEQFF. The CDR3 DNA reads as TGTGCCAGCAGCTTAGTGGCCGGGACTAGCGGGGGCAATGAGCAGTTCTTC. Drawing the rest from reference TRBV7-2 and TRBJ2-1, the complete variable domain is GAGVSQSPSNKVTEKGKDVELRCDPISGHTALYWYRQSLGQGLEFLIYFQGNSAPDKSGLPSDRFSAERTGGSVSTLTIQRTQQEDSAVYLCASSLVAGTSGGNEQFFGPGTRLTVL.

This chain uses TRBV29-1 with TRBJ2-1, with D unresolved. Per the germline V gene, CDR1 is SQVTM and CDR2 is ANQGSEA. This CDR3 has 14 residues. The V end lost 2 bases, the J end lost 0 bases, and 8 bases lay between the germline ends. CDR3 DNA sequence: TGCAGCGTTGAAACCCCTAGCTCCTACAATGAGCAGTTCTTC. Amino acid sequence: CSVETPSSYNEQFF.

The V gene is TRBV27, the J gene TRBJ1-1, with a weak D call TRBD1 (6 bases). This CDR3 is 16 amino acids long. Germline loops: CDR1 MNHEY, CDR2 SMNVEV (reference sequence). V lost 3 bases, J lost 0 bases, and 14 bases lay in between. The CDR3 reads CASSFSFRDMNTEAFF. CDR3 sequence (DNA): TGTGCCAGCAGTTTCTCGTTTCGGGACATGAACACTGAAGCTTTCTTT.

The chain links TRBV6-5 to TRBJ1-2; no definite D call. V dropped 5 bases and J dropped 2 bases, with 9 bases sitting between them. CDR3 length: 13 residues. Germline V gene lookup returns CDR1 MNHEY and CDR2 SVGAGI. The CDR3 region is CASSTGKNYGYTF. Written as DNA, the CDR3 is TGTGCCAGCAGTACCGGGAAGAACTATGGCTACACCTTC.